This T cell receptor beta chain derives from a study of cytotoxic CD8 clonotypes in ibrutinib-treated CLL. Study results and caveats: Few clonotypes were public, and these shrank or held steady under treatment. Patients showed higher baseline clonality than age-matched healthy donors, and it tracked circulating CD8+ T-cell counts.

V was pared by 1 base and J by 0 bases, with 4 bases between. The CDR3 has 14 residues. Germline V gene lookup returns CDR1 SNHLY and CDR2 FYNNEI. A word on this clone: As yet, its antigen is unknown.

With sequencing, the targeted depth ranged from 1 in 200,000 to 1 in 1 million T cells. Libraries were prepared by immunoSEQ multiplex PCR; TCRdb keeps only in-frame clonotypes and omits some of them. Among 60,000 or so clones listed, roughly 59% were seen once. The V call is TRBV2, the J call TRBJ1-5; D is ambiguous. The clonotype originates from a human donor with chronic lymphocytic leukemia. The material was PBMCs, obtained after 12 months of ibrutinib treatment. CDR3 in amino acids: CASSEVNSNQPQHF. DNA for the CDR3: TGTGCCAGCAGTGAAGTAAATAGCAATCAGCCCCAGCATTTT.